This T cell receptor (beta chain) was identified in a study of blood T cell repertoires in COVID-19. Looking at the study overall: Specimens from acute and convalescent COVID-19 originated in the United States, Italy and Spain. T cells, B-cell-depleted T cells, or PBMCs provided the cDNA or gDNA that served as material.

With 8 bases clipped from V and 5 bases from J, the junction kept 8 bases outside the gene matches. There are 13 residues in the CDR3. Germline CDR1 is SNHLY and CDR2 is FYNNEI. As originally analysed: Amplification with reference gene primers provided the estimates of nucleated cell counts. The assay was immunoSEQ multiplex PCR, and TCRdb's table has in-frame clones only and misses some. The V and J calls and clone size are taken from that table; D and trimming were inferred from the DNA. The sample consists of approximately 88,000 clones, approximately 86% of them appearing once. The clonotype comes from a male donor with acute or convalescent COVID-19. The chain uses TRBV2 and TRBJ2-5, with 7 bases identical to TRBD2. The sample consisted of peripheral blood. The CDR3 bases are TGTGCCAGCCGGTTGGGCGGGGGTGAGACCCAGTACTTC. Protein sequence: CASRLGGGETQYF.